The rows below give T cell receptor beta chains drawn from one sample of a study of monozygotic twins with inflammatory bowel disease. TCRdb re-called the 5' RACE reads; every CDR3 protein appears as one record, without DNA. This sample's table reports approximately 150,000 distinct CDR3 sequences. Sequenced material: blood. All receptors come from a human donor with ulcerative colitis or Crohn's disease, or a healthy co-twin of an affected twin (not recorded which). The CDR3 runs from the conserved cysteine through the conserved F or W.

CSVYQGNGANVLTF,TRBV29-1,TRBJ2-6
CASSYSSARDRDNEQFF,TRBV6-5,TRBJ2-1
CASSLRTTDYGYTF,TRBV5-1,TRBJ1-2
CSAREGGVDTEAFF,TRBV20-1,TRBJ1-1
CASSLDLVYEQYF,TRBV5-6,TRBJ2-7
CSTRTGARDTEAFF,TRBV29-1,TRBJ1-1
CSAVGNSKTTDTQYF,TRBV20-1,TRBJ2-3
CASSLGDETQYF,TRBV12-3/TRBV12-4,TRBJ2-5
CSAREAGTGQPQHF,TRBV20-1,TRBJ1-5
CASSPRGGTSLMTQYF,TRBV5-6,TRBJ2-5
CASSLDSINTGELFF,TRBV11-3,TRBJ2-2
CSARDPGGSYNEQFF,TRBV20-1,TRBJ2-1
CASSLVTGGSHGELFF,TRBV12-3/TRBV12-4,TRBJ2-2
CASSTGQGASEQYF,TRBV21-1,TRBJ2-7
CAISEMPNSYNEQFF,TRBV10-3,TRBJ2-1
CASSTAGVPDTQYF,TRBV27,TRBJ2-3
CASSFRVGGTDTQYF,TRBV7-2,TRBJ2-3
CASSIMAGLTDTQYF,TRBV9,TRBJ2-3
CASSEAGGPHEQYF,TRBV5-1,TRBJ2-7
CASSYPARASYNEQFF,TRBV6-2/TRBV6-3,TRBJ2-1
CASSPQAQGRIGELFF,TRBV5-4,TRBJ2-2
CAISEGQAKNIQYF,TRBV10-3,TRBJ2-4
CATSDRTVQRQFF,TRBV24-1,TRBJ2-1
CSVDRGGPDTQYF,TRBV29-1,TRBJ2-3
CASSIGARGSETQYF,TRBV9,TRBJ2-5
CSARDRLAGVHEQYF,TRBV20-1,TRBJ2-7
CASRPVPGPIWYEQYF,TRBV7-2,TRBJ2-7
CASSKEGFEGGSGNTIYF,TRBV21-1,TRBJ1-3
CASSANPQGLAEAFF,TRBV4-1,TRBJ1-1
CASSLLGQGNSPLHF,TRBV5-1,TRBJ1-6
CASSFRDRDYGYTF,TRBV5-1,TRBJ1-2
CASSFTRGNTEAFF,TRBV11-2,TRBJ1-1
CATSRRPYQETQYF,TRBV15,TRBJ2-5
CASRQDRASGANVLTF,TRBV7-8,TRBJ2-6
CSAKDGNNSPLHF,TRBV20-1,TRBJ1-6
CASSSYRGGQETQYF,TRBV5-1,TRBJ2-5
CASSLSSGPSTDTQYF,TRBV7-2,TRBJ2-3
CASSSTQETQYF,TRBV6-6,TRBJ2-5
CASSWTGVAYEQYF,TRBV2,TRBJ2-7
CASSLGVAGRETQYF,TRBV7-3,TRBJ2-5
CASSRTQGFNEKLFF,TRBV4-1,TRBJ1-4
CASSLAGNYQPQHF,TRBV7-9,TRBJ1-5
CASSQDIGGGTDTQYF,TRBV4-2,TRBJ2-3
CAISESMDRGDRQPQHF,TRBV10-3,TRBJ1-5
CASSPTGTGNTEAFF,TRBV18,TRBJ1-1
CASSLVASGGGADTQYF,TRBV7-2,TRBJ2-3
CASMGQDYTEAFF,TRBV19,TRBJ1-1
CASSWTSGSGEQYF,TRBV18,TRBJ2-7
CATSDLTGGEGEKLFF,TRBV24-1,TRBJ1-4
CASRDRETGTVSYEQYF,TRBV6-1,TRBJ2-7
CSARVSGRDVHGYTF,TRBV20-1,TRBJ1-2